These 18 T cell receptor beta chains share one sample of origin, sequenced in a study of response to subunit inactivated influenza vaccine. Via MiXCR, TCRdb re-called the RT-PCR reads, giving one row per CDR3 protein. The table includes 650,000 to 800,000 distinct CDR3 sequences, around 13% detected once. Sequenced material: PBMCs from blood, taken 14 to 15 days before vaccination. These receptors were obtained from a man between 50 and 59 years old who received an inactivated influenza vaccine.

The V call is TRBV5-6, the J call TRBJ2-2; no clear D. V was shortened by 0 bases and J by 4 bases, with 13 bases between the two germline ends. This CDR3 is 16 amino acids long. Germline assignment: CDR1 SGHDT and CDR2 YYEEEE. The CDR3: CASSLGFGQITGELFF. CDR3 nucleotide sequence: TGTGCCAGCAGCTTGGGTTTTGGGCAGATCACCGGGGAGCTGTTTTTT.

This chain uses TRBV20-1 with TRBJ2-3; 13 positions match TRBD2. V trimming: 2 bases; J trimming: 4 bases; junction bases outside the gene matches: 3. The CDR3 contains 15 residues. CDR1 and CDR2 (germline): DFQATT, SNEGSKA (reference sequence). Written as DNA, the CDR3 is TGCAGTGCTAGATGGGGACTAGCGGGGTCAGATACGCAGTATTTT. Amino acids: CSARWGLAGSDTQYF.

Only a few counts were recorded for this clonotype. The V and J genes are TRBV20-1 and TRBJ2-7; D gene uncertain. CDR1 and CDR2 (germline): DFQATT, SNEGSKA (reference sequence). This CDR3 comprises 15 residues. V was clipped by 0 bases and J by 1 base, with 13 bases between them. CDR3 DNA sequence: TGCAGTGCTAGAGACCCTCGTGAACGGTCCTACGAGCAGTACTTC. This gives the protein CSARDPRERSYEQYF.

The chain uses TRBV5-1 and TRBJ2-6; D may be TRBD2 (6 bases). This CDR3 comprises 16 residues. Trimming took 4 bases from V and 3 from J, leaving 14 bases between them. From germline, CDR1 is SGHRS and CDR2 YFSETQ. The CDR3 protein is CASSAGRPYGANVLTF. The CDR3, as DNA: TGCGCCAGCAGCGCGGGACGGCCTTATGGGGCCAACGTCCTGACTTTC.

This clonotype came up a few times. CDR3 in DNA: TGCAGCGCCCTTGGGCAGCCGAACACCGGGGAGCTGTTTTTT. The encoded protein is CSALGQPNTGELFF. This rearrangement joins TRBV29-1 to TRBJ2-2; D is unclear. Trimming took 7 bases from V and 0 from J, leaving 12 bases between them. Germline CDR1 is SQVTM and CDR2 is ANQGSEA. The CDR3 sequence is 14 residues long.

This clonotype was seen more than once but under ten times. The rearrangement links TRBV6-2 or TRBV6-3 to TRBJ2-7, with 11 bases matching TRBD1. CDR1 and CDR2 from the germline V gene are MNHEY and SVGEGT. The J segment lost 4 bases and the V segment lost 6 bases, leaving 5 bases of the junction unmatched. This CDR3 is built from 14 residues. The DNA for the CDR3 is TGTGCCAGCAGCTGGGGACAGGGGGTTTACGAGCAGTACTTC. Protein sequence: CASSWGQGVYEQYF.

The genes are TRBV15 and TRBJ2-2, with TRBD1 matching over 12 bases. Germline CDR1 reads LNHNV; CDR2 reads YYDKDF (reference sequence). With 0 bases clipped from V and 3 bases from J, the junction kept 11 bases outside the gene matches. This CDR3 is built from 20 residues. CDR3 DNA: TGTGCCACCAGCAGAGAAGGAGGGACAGGGGGCGTTGGGTACACCGGGGAGCTGTTTTTT. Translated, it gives CATSREGGTGGVGYTGELFF.

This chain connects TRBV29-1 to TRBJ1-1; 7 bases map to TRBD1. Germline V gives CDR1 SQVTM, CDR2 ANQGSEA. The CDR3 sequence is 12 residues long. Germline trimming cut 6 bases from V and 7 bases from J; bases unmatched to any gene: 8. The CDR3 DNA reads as TGCAGCGTGGATCCGACAGGGTATGAAGCTTTCTTT. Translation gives CSVDPTGYEAFF.

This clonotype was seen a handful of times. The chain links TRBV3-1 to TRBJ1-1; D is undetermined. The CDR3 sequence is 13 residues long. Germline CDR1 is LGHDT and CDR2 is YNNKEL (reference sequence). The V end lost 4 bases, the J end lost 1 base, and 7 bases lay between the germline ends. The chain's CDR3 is CASSPTTNTEAFF. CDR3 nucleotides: TGTGCCAGCAGCCCCACAACGAACACTGAAGCTTTCTTT. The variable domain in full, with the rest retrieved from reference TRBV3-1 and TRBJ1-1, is DTAVSQTPKYLVTQMGNDKSIKCEQNLGHDTMYWYKQDSKKFLKIMFSYNNKELIINETVPNRFSPKSPDKAHLNLHINSLELGDSAVYFCASSPTTNTEAFFGQGTRLTVV.

The CDR3 is CASRLTGIPEAFF. The CDR3 DNA follows: TGTGCCAGCAGATTGACAGGGATTCCTGAAGCTTTCTTT. The gene calls are TRBV7-2 and TRBJ1-1; 7 bases line up with TRBD1. This CDR3 is built from 13 residues. Germline V gives CDR1 SGHTA, CDR2 FQGNSA. The ends lost 6 bases at V and 6 bases at J; junction bases unmatched: 7.

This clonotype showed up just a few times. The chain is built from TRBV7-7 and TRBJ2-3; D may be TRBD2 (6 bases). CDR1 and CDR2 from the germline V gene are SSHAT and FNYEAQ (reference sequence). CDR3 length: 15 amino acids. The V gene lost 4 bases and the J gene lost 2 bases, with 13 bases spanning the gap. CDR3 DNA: TGTGCCAGCAGCTCTGGGGGACTCCCCACAGATACGCAGTATTTT. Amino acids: CASSSGGLPTDTQYF.

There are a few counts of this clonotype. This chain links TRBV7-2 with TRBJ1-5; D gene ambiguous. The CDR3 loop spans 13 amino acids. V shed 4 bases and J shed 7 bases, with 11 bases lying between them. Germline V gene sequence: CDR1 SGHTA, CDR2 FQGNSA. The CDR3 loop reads CASSWASGQPQHF. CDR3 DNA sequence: TGTGCCAGCAGCTGGGCCTCGGGCCAGCCCCAGCATTTT.

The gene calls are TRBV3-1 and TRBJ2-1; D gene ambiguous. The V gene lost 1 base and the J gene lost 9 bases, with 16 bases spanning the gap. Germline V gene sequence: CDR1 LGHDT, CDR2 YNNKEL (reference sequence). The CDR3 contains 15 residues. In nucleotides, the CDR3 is TGTGCCAGCAGCCAAGTAGAGACCCCTTTCAGTGAGCAGTTCTTC. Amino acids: CASSQVETPFSEQFF.

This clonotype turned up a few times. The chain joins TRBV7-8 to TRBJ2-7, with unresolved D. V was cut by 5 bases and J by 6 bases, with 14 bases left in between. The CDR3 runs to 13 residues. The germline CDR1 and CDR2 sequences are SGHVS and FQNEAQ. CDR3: CASSSPEWSEQYF. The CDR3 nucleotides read TGTGCCAGCAGCAGCCCGGAATGGAGCGAGCAGTACTTC.

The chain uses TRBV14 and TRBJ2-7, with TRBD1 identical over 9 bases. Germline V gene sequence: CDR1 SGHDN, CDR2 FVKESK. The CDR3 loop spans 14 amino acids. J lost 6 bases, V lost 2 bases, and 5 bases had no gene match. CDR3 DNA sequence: TGTGCCAGCAGCCAACCCGTGGGACAGGGCGAGCAGTACTTC. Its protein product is CASSQPVGQGEQYF.

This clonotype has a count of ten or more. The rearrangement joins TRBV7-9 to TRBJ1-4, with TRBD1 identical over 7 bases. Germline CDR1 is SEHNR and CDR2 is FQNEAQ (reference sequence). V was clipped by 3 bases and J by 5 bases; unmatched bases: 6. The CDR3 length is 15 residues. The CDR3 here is CASSFGQGVNEKLFF. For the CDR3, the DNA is TGTGCCAGCAGCTTTGGGCAGGGGGTGAATGAAAAACTGTTTTTT.

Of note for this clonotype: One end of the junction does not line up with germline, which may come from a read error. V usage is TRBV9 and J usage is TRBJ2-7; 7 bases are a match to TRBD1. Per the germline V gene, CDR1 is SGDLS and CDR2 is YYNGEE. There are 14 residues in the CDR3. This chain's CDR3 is CASSSTGNSHEQYF. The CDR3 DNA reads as TGTGCCAGCAGCTCGACAGGGAACTCCCACGAGCAGTACTTC. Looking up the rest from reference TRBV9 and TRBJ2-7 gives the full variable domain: DSGVTQTPKHLITATGQRVTLRCSPRSGDLSVYWYQQSLDQGLQFLIQYYNGEERAKGNILERFSAQQFPDLHSELNLSSLELGDSALYFCASSSTGNSHEQYFGPGTRLTVT.

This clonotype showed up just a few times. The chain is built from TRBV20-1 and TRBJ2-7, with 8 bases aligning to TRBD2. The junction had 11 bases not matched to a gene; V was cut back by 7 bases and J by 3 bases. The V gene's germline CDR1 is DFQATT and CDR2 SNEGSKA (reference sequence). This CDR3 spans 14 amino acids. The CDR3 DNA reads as TGCAGTGGACACCTGGCGGGGGGTTACTACGAGCAGTACTTC. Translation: CSGHLAGGYYEQYF.